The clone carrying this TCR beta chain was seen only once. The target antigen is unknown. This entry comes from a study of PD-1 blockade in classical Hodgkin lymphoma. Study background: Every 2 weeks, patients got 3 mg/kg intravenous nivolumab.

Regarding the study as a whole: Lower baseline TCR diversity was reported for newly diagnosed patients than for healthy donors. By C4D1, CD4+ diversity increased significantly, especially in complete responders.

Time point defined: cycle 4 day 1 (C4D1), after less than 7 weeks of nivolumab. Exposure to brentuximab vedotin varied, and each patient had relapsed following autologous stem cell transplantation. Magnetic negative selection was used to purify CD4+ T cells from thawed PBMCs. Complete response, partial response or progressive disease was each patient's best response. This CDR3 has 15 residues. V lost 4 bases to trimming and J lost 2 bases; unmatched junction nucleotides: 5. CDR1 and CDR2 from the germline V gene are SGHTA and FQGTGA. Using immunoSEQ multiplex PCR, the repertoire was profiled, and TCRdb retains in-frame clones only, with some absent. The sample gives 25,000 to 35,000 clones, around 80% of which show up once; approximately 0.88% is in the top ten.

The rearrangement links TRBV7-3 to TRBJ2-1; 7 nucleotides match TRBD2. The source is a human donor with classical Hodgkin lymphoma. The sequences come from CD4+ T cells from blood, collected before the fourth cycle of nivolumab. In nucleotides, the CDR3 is TGTGCCAGCAGCTATCGAGCGGGGCCCTACAATGAGCAGTTCTTC. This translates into CASSYRAGPYNEQFF.